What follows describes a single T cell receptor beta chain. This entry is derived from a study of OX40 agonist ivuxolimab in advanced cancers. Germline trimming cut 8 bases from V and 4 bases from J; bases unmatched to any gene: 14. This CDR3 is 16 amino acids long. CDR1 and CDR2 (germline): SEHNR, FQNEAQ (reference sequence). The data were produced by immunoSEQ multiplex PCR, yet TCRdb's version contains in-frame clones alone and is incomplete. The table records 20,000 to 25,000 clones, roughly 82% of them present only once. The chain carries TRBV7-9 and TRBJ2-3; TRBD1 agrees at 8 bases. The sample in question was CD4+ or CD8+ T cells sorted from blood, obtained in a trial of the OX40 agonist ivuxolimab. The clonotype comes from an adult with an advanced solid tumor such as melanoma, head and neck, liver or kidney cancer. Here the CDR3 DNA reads TGTGCCAGCGGCTACAGGGGGAGAGCCGGGGCAGATACGCAGTATTTT. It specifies CASGYRGRAGADTQYF.